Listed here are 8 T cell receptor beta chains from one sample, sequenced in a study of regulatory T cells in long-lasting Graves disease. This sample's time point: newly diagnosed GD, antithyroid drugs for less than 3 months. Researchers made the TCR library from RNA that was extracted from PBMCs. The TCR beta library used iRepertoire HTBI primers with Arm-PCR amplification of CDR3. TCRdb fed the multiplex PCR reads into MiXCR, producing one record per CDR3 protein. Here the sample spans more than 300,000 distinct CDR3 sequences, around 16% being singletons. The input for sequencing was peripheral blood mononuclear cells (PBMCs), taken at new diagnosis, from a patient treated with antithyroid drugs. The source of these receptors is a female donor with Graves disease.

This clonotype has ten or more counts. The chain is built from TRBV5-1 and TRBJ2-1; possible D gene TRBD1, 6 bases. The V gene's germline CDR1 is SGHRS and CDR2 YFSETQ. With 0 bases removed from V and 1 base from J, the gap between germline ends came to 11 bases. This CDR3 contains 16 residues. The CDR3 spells CASSLVGAGSYNEQFF. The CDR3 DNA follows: TGCGCCAGCAGCTTGGTGGGGGCCGGATCCTACAATGAGCAGTTCTTC.

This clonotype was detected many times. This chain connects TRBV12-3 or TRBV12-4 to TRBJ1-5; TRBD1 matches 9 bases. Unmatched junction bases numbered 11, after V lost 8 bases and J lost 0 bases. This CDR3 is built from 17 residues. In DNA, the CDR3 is TGTGCCAGCGGACCGGGACAGGGCAGTTTTAGCAATCAGCCCCAGCATTTT. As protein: CASGPGQGSFSNQPQHF.

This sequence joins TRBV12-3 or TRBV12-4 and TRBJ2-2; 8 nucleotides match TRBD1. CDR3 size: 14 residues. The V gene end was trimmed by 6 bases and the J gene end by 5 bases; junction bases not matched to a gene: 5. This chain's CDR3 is CASSIQGATGELFF. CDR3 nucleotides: TGTGCCAGCAGCATTCAGGGGGCAACCGGGGAGCTGTTTTTT.

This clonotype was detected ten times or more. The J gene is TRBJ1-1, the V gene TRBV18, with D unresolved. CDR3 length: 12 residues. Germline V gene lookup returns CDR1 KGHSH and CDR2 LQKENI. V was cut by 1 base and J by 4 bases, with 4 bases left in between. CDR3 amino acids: CASSPRSTEAFF. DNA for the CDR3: TGTGCCAGCTCACCACGAAGCACTGAAGCTTTCTTT.

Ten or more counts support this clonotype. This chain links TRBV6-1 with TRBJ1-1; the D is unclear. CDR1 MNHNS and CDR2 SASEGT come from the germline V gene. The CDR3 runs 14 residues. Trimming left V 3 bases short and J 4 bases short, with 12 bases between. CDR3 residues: CASSDGQFGTEAFF. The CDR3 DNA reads TGTGCCAGCAGTGATGGTCAGTTTGGCACTGAAGCTTTCTTT.

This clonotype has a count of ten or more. The CDR3 protein is CASSYGGYGSYEQYF. In DNA, the CDR3 is TGTGCCAGCAGTTACGGGGGGTATGGTTCCTACGAGCAGTACTTC. The V and J genes are TRBV6-5 and TRBJ2-7; D possibly corresponds to TRBD2 (6 bases). The CDR3 totals 15 residues. CDR1 MNHEY and CDR2 SVGAGI come from the germline V gene. Deletions cut 2 bases from V and 1 base from J, with 12 bases between.

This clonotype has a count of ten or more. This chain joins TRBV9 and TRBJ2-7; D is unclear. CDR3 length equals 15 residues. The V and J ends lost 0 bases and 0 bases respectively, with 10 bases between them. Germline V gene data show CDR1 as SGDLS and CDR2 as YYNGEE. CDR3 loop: CASSVAVGSSYEQYF. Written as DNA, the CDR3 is TGTGCCAGCAGCGTAGCTGTCGGAAGCTCCTACGAGCAGTACTTC.

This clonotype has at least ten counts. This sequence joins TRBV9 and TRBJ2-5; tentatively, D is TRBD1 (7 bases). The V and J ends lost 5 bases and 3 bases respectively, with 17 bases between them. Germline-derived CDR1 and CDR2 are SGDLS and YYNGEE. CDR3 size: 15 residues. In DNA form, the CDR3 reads TGTGCCAGCAGTGTGACAGGGAGGTTAGAAGAGACCCAGTACTTC. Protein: CASSVTGRLEETQYF.